This TCR beta chain was observed in a study of blood T cell repertoires in COVID-19. About the research overall: The United States, Italy and Spain were the sources of the acute and convalescent COVID-19 samples. Sources were T cells, B-cell-depleted T cells, or PBMCs; the material itself was cDNA or gDNA.

In the original workflow: Reference gene primer amplification in the assay estimated nucleated cell counts. Sequenced by immunoSEQ multiplex PCR; TCRdb stores in-frame clones only, minus some. V, J and clone size were drawn from that table, and D and trimming were deduced from the DNA. The sample includes about 330,000 clones, more than 75% of them seen just once. V gave up 0 bases and J gave up 0 bases, with 11 bases separating them. CDR1 LGHNA and CDR2 YSLEER come from the germline V gene. The CDR3 has 16 residues. What was sequenced was peripheral blood. J is TRBJ1-2 and V is TRBV4-3; D not certain. This clonotype was sampled from a woman aged 45-59 years with active or convalescent COVID-19. CDR3 region: CASSQDGSGANYGYTF. In DNA form, the CDR3 reads TGCGCCAGCAGCCAAGATGGCAGTGGAGCTAACTATGGCTACACCTTC.